Described below is a single T cell receptor (beta chain) sequence and its context. The antigen remains unidentified. Other DNA sequences in this sample translate to the same CDR3. Trimming cost V 5 bases and J 6 bases, with 9 bases left between them. This CDR3 has 12 residues. The germline V gene encodes CDR1 SGHTA and CDR2 FQGTGA. The sample is drawn from a study of shared clonotypes between healthy human individuals. Study results and caveats: Clonotype sharing across four donors was observed for around 5.1% of naive CD4 clonotypes.

Method: immunoSEQ multiplex PCR; TCRdb's copy keeps in-frame clones and lacks some. The data contain about 1,800,000 clones, over 85% of them seen just once; the ten biggest clones take up more than 0.95%. CD45RO-negative cells were positively selected for CCR7, leaving out terminally differentiated effector memory CD45RA+ cells. The clonotype was recovered from a man aged 18 to 29 in good health. V gene TRBV7-3 combines with J gene TRBJ2-3, with D unresolved. The specimen sequenced was naive CD8+ T cells sorted from blood. The CDR3 sequence: CASSLIGDTQYF. As DNA, the CDR3 is TGTGCCAGCAGCCTTATCGGTGATACGCAGTATTTT.